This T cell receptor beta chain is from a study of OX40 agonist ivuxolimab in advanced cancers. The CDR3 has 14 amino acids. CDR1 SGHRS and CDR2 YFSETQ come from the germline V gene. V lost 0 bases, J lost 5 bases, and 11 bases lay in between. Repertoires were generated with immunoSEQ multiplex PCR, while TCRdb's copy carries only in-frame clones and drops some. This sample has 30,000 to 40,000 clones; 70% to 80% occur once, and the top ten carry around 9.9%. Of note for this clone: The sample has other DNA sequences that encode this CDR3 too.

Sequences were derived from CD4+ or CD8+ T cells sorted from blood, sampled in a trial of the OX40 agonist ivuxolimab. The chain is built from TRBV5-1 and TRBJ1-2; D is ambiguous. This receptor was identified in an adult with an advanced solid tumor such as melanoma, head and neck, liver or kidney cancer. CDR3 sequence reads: CASSLEGVRYGYTF. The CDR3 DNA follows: TGCGCCAGCAGCTTGGAGGGCGTAAGATATGGCTACACCTTC.